This T cell receptor (beta chain) was sequenced for a study of T cell repertoires in cytomegalovirus infection. TCRdb reprocessed the reads with MiXCR, giving one entry per CDR3 protein. Among some 680,000 distinct CDR3 sequences listed, roughly a third were seen once. This clonotype occurred many times. Germline CDR1 SGHVS, CDR2 FNYEAQ. The V end lost 6 bases, the J end lost 6 bases, and 10 bases lay between the germline ends. This CDR3 has 12 residues. The genes are TRBV7-6 and TRBJ2-3, with D possibly being TRBD1 or TRBD2 (5 bases each). This clonotype was sampled from a human donor in good health (CMV status not recorded). Some clones in this sample may be carry-over from other donors' samples. Material: PBMCs. The CDR3, as DNA: TGTGCCAGCAGTGGGGGTGGGGATACGCAGTATTTT. This translates into CASSGGGDTQYF.